These 19 T cell receptor beta chains were all obtained from the same sample, sequenced in a study of CD8 T cells in ankylosing spondylitis. MiXCR, applied by TCRdb to the 5' RACE reads, yields one record per CDR3 protein. The sample records 210,000 or so distinct CDR3 sequences, around 24% being singletons. Sequenced sample: blood, either unsorted or a sorted T cell fraction (not recorded which). Receptors were obtained from a male donor with ankylosing spondylitis or in good health (not recorded which).

This clonotype was picked up a small number of times. The V and J genes are TRBV20-1 and TRBJ2-5; D uncertain. Germline V gene data show CDR1 as DFQATT and CDR2 as SNEGSKA (reference sequence). The V and J ends lost 5 bases and 5 bases respectively, with 12 bases between them. CDR3 length: 12 residues. DNA of the CDR3: TGCAGTGCTGACCTCCTAGGGGAGACCCAGTACTTC. Protein sequence: CSADLLGETQYF.

At least ten counts were recorded for this clonotype. A read error may account for a junction end that differs from germline. The J gene is TRBJ2-7, the V gene TRBV29-1; 14 nucleotides match TRBD2. Germline-derived CDR1 and CDR2 are SQVTM and ANQGSEA. The CDR3 is made up of 15 amino acids. The CDR3 sequence is CSVKGTSGSSSEQYF. CDR3 DNA: TGCAGCGTTAAGGGGACTAGCGGGAGCTCCTCCGAGCAGTACTTC.

The rearrangement joins TRBV28 to TRBJ1-6; possibly TRBD1 for D (5 bases). The ends were cut back, 5 bases at V and 5 bases at J, with 16 bases in the middle. Germline assignment: CDR1 MDHEN and CDR2 SYDVKM. The CDR3 has 16 amino acids. CDR3 in amino acids: CASSPSSGRNNSPLHF. The CDR3 bases are TGTGCCAGCAGTCCCAGTTCGGGACGGAATAATTCACCCCTCCACTTT.

This clonotype was recorded many times. The V and J genes are TRBV4-3 and TRBJ2-5; weak D call: TRBD2 (6 bases). CDR3 size: 18 residues. Between the trimmed V and J ends, which lost 0 bases and 1 base, there was a span of 18 bases. Germline V gene data show CDR1 as LGHNA and CDR2 as YSLEER. The CDR3: CASSQDRGSGILQETQYF. CDR3 nucleotide sequence: TGCGCCAGCAGCCAAGATCGTGGTAGCGGAATACTCCAAGAGACCCAGTACTTC.

This clonotype has just one count. The rearrangement uses TRBV12-3 or TRBV12-4 and TRBJ1-2; D uncertain. V dropped 4 bases and J dropped 13 bases, with 13 bases sitting between them. CDR3 size: 11 residues. The CDR3 coding sequence is TGTGCCAGCAGTTCATCGTGGCAAGCCACCTTC. It codes for CASSSSWQATF.

V usage is TRBV29-1 and J usage is TRBJ1-6; TRBD1 might be the D (6 bases). Germline V lookup: CDR1 SQVTM, CDR2 ANQGSEA. This CDR3 has 13 residues. The V gene lost 7 bases and the J gene lost 6 bases, with 13 bases spanning the gap. CDR3 coding DNA: TGCAGCGCCGCCGGGGGCCCTAATTCACCCCTCCACTTT. Amino acid sequence: CSAAGGPNSPLHF.

A single count supports this clonotype. The rearrangement uses TRBV12-3 or TRBV12-4 and TRBJ2-1; D possibly matches TRBD1 or TRBD2 (6 bases each). The CDR3 extends over 15 amino acids. With 2 bases removed from V and 4 bases from J, the gap between germline ends came to 12 bases. For the CDR3, the DNA is TGTGCCAGCAGTTTATTGGGGGGCCAATACAATGAGCAGTTCTTC. This encodes CASSLLGGQYNEQFF.

This clonotype has ten or more counts. The CDR3 sequence: CSASQTGLRGGEQFF. CDR3 in DNA: TGCAGTGCTAGCCAGACAGGGCTCCGTGGCGGTGAGCAGTTCTTC. The genes are TRBV20-1 and TRBJ2-1; 7 bases match TRBD1. This CDR3 has 15 residues. J lost 9 bases, V lost 3 bases, and 14 bases had no gene match. Germline V lookup: CDR1 DFQATT, CDR2 SNEGSKA (reference sequence).

This clonotype was counted ten times or more. This chain links TRBV7-2 with TRBJ2-7; 8 nucleotides line up with TRBD2. Per the germline V gene, CDR1 is SGHTA and CDR2 is FQGNSA. V shed 2 bases, J shed 3 bases, and the junction held 6 bases outside the gene matches. The CDR3 runs to 15 residues. CDR3: CASSLSGSGYYEQYF. The CDR3 coding sequence is TGTGCCAGCAGCTTAAGCGGGAGCGGGTACTACGAGCAGTACTTC.

In its sample, this clonotype was seen many times. The CDR3, as DNA: TGTGCCAGTAGTACCCAGACAGGGCAGGCCTACGAGCAGTACTTC. Translating gives CASSTQTGQAYEQYF. This rearrangement joins TRBV19 to TRBJ2-7; 7 bases are shared with TRBD1. The CDR3 runs 15 residues. The V gene end was trimmed by 4 bases and the J gene end by 2 bases; junction bases not matched to a gene: 8. Per the germline V gene, CDR1 is LNHDA and CDR2 is SQIVND (reference sequence).

In this sample, this clonotype turned up a few times. V gene TRBV6-5 combines with J gene TRBJ1-6; weak D call: TRBD1 (5 bases). CDR1 is MNHEY and CDR2 is SVGAGI in the germline V gene. Trimming removed 2 bases at V and 7 bases at J, with 21 bases between. The CDR3 consists of 18 residues. The CDR3 nucleotides read TGTGCCAGCAGTTACGACTACACCCCGGGACGGGCGAATTCACCCCTCCACTTT. Encoded protein: CASSYDYTPGRANSPLHF.

This chain uses TRBV29-1 with TRBJ2-1; D call uncertain. Germline assignment: CDR1 SQVTM and CDR2 ANQGSEA. V lost 3 bases to trimming and J lost 1 base, with 10 bases between them. The CDR3 length is 14 residues. In nucleotides, the CDR3 is TGCAGCGTTGAGCCGCGCCGATCCTACAATGAGCAGTTCTTC. Encoded protein: CSVEPRRSYNEQFF.

Many counts were recorded for this clonotype. The J gene is TRBJ2-3, the V gene TRBV5-1, with 13 positions matching TRBD2. With 5 bases clipped from V and 1 base from J, the junction kept 4 bases outside the gene matches. Germline assignment: CDR1 SGHRS and CDR2 YFSETQ. The length of the CDR3 is 16 residues. CDR3 loop: CASRTTSGRGTDTQYF. The DNA of the CDR3 is TGCGCCAGCAGAACAACTAGCGGGAGGGGCACAGATACGCAGTATTTT.

This clonotype was seen many times. The chain links TRBV7-2 to TRBJ2-4; weak D call: TRBD1 (7 bases). CDR3 length: 16 amino acids. Trimming took off 4 bases at V and 0 bases at J, with 13 bases between the two ends. The germline V gene encodes CDR1 SGHTA and CDR2 FQGNSA. The CDR3 DNA follows: TGTGCCAGCAGCTCAGGGGGGATCCTAGCCAAAAACATTCAGTACTTC. It specifies CASSSGGILAKNIQYF.

This clonotype has a single count. V gene TRBV5-5 combines with J gene TRBJ2-7; 7 bases are shared with TRBD1. The CDR3 is 15 residues long. Germline trimming cut 0 bases from V and 0 bases from J; bases unmatched to any gene: 3. CDR1 is SGHKS, CDR2 YYEKEE, per germline (reference sequence). The CDR3 protein is CASSLATGDSYEQYF. CDR3 sequence (DNA): TGTGCCAGCAGCTTGGCAACAGGGGACTCCTACGAGCAGTACTTC.

This clonotype was recorded many times. The rearrangement uses TRBV29-1 and TRBJ2-7; D might be TRBD2 (6 bases). Per germline, CDR1 SQVTM and CDR2 ANQGSEA. CDR3 size: 13 residues. The V end lost 7 bases, the J end lost 6 bases, and 19 bases lay between the germline ends. For the CDR3, the DNA is TGCAGCGCCACCCGTTCGCGGGATAGCGAGCAGTACTTC. Translated, it gives CSATRSRDSEQYF.

This clonotype was seen repeatedly, ten times or more. The V gene is TRBV5-1, the J gene TRBJ2-1; TRBD2 is a possible D gene (7 bases). The CDR3 extends over 15 amino acids. V was pared by 0 bases and J by 6 bases, with 13 bases between. The V gene's germline CDR1 is SGHRS and CDR2 YFSETQ. The CDR3 DNA is TGCGCCAGCAGCTTGGTTGGGGGGGCAGTCAATGAGCAGTTCTTC. This translates into CASSLVGGAVNEQFF. Complete variable domain (other parts from reference TRBV5-1 and TRBJ2-1): KAGVTQTPRYLIKTRGQQVTLSCSPISGHRSVSWYQQTPGQGLQFLFEYFSETQRNKGNFPGRFSGRQFSNSRSEMNVSTLELGDSALYLCASSLVGGAVNEQFFGPGTRLTVL.

This clonotype appeared many times. The chain is built from TRBV10-3 and TRBJ1-5; TRBD1 might be the D (5 bases). The CDR3 has 15 residues. Germline V gives CDR1 ENHRY, CDR2 SYGVKD. Trimming removed 3 bases from V and 9 bases from J, with 18 bases in between. The chain's CDR3 is CAISETGDVLRPQHF. The CDR3 region has the DNA TGTGCCATCAGTGAAACAGGCGATGTCCTCCGGCCCCAGCATTTT.

Ten or more counts support this clonotype. DNA for the CDR3: TGTGCCAGCAGCTTAGGACAGGGTGTCCTCTACGAGCAGTACTTC. This encodes CASSLGQGVLYEQYF. The chain combines TRBV7-3 with TRBJ2-7, with TRBD1 identical over 8 bases. V shed 2 bases and J 3 bases; nucleotides not matched to a gene: 6. Germline CDR1 reads SGHTA; CDR2 reads FQGTGA. The CDR3 totals 15 residues.